This is a list of T cell receptor beta chains from one sample in a study of cytomegalovirus exposure and HLA in healthy donors. Produced via immunoSEQ multiplex PCR; TCRdb's table is partial and in-frame only. The sample carries 170,000 or so clones, more than 60% recorded once. The specimen sequenced was PBMCs. The receptors were sampled from a woman aged 30 to 39 in good health and CMV-seropositive. Both conserved end residues are part of each CDR3. A D gene is named only where the DNA matches it firmly. Clone size is not always given. Where it is, it says once, few, many or a class for expanded clones.

clone_size d_call j_call v_call cdr3_nt cdr3_aa
NA TRBD2 TRBJ2-7 TRBV2 TGTGCCAGCAGTGGGACTAGCGGGAGTACCCACGAGCAGTACTTC CASSGTSGSTHEQYF
NA NA TRBJ2-7 TRBV6-5 TGTGCCAGCAGTTCTAACTACGAGCAGTACTTC CASSSNYEQYF
NA TRBD2 TRBJ2-3 TRBV10-3 TGTGCCATCAGCACCGGGACTAGCGGGACCCTTGGCACAGATACGCAGTATTTT CAISTGTSGTLGTDTQYF
NA TRBD2 TRBJ2-7 TRBV6-5 TGTGCCAGCAGAATCGGACTAGCGGGAGATGGGGAGCAGTACTTC CASRIGLAGDGEQYF
NA TRBD1 TRBJ2-2 TRBV5-6 TGTGCCAGCAGCTCCGAAATCCGGGGACAGGGGACCGGGGAGCTGTTTTTT CASSSEIRGQGTGELFF
NA TRBD1 TRBJ1-4 TRBV5-1 TGCGCCAGCAGCTTGGGAGGGGGCGCGTGGGAAAAACTGTTTTTT CASSLGGGAWEKLFF
NA NA TRBJ1-1 TRBV28 TGTGCCAGCAGACCCAGACAGGCACCGAACACTGAAGCTTTCTTT CASRPRQAPNTEAFF
NA TRBD2 TRBJ2-7 TRBV11-3 TGTGCCAGCAGCGCCCTCACTAGCGGGGGAACCTACGAGCAGTACTTC CASSALTSGGTYEQYF
NA TRBD2 TRBJ2-1 TRBV10-2 TGCGCCAGCAGTTCTAGCGGGGGCCTCAATGAGCAGTTCTTC CASSSSGGLNEQFF
NA NA TRBJ1-1 TRBV29-1 TGCAGCGTTTTACCGAAACACGGAGCTGAAGCTTTCTTT CSVLPKHGAEAFF
NA NA TRBJ1-1 TRBV21-1 TGTGCCAGCAGCAAAGGGGCGGCCAGGGCCTGTATGAACACTGAAGCTTTCTTT CASSKGAARACMNTEAFF
once NA TRBJ1-2 TRBV11-2 TGTGCCAGCAGCCGTGTCGTTGATGGCTACACCTTC CASSRVVDGYTF
NA TRBD1 TRBJ2-7 TRBV28 TGTGCCAGCAGTTTATGGACAGGGGCCTACGAGCAGTACTTC CASSLWTGAYEQYF
few NA TRBJ1-4 TRBV5-6 TGTGCCAGCAGCTCGGTCCAAACAGGGAATGGCGAAAAACTGTTTTTT CASSSVQTGNGEKLFF
NA TRBD1 TRBJ2-7 TRBV15 TGTGCCACCAGCGACGGGACAGGAGCCTACGAGCAGTACTTC CATSDGTGAYEQYF
few NA TRBJ2-6 TRBV14 TGTGCCAGCAGCCAAGTTCGGACAGCAGAAGTCTCTGGGGCCAACGTCCTGACTTTC CASSQVRTAEVSGANVLTF
NA TRBD1 TRBJ1-1 TRBV7-8 TGTGCCAGCAGTTTTAGAAACAGGGGAGACACTGAAGCTTTCTTT CASSFRNRGDTEAFF
few TRBD1 TRBJ1-1 TRBV19 TGTGCCAGTAGTGCAGACAGGGGAACTGAAGCTTTCTTT CASSADRGTEAFF
NA NA TRBJ1-1 TRBV6-5 TGTGCCAGCAGTCCCCCCTTAGGGGACATAGGTGGGGCTTTCTTT CASSPPLGDIGGAFF
NA TRBD1 TRBJ2-1 TRBV18 TGTGCCAGCTCACCTGGACAGGGCCGGAACAATGAGCAGTTCTTC CASSPGQGRNNEQFF
once TRBD1 TRBJ1-2 TRBV27 TGTGCCAGCAGTTTAGACAGGGACTATGGCTACACCTTC CASSLDRDYGYTF
few TRBD2 TRBJ2-5 TRBV10-3 TGTGCCATCAGTGAGGGATTCGGGGGGCAAGAGACCCAGTACTTC CAISEGFGGQETQYF
NA TRBD2 TRBJ2-1 TRBV4-2 TGTGCCAGCAGCCAAGATCCGAGCGGGAGTGACTATGAGCAGTTCTTC CASSQDPSGSDYEQFF
NA TRBD1 TRBJ2-1 TRBV9 TGTGCCAGCAGCGGAAGACATACCCCAGGGGGTTACAATGAGCAGTTCTTC CASSGRHTPGGYNEQFF
NA TRBD1 TRBJ1-5 TRBV6-5 TGTGCCAGCAGTTTCGACAGGGCCCTCAATCAGCCCCAGCATTTT CASSFDRALNQPQHF
few TRBD2 TRBJ2-1 TRBV6-1 TGTGCCAGCAGTGACTTGGCGGGAGGGGATCGCGAGCAGTTCTTC CASSDLAGGDREQFF
NA NA TRBJ2-1 TRBV9 TGTGCCAGCAGCGTCGCTTTCGGGGGACCCCTTACGAGCTCCTACAATGAGCAGTTCTTC CASSVAFGGPLTSSYNEQFF
NA NA TRBJ2-1 TRBV5-1 TGCGCCAGCAGCCACCCCGCGAATGAGCAGTTCTTC CASSHPANEQFF
NA NA TRBJ1-5 TRBV7-9 TGTGCCAGCAAGCCGGGAGGGGATAGCAATCAGCCCCAGCATTTT CASKPGGDSNQPQHF
NA NA TRBJ1-2 TRBV10-1 TGCGCCAGCAGTGAGAGCGGGGATCCGTATGGCTACACCTTC CASSESGDPYGYTF
NA NA TRBJ2-5 TRBV30 TGTGCCTGGAGTCCCCCGAGCCGGGAGACCCAGTACTTC CAWSPPSRETQYF
NA TRBD2 TRBJ2-7 TRBV27 TGTGCCAGCAGGTCTCTAGCGGGAAGTTACGAGCAGTACTTC CASRSLAGSYEQYF
few TRBD2 TRBJ2-4 TRBV28 TGTGCCAGCAGCCCGGGGCTAGCGGGAGTAGGTGGGAACATTCAGTACTTC CASSPGLAGVGGNIQYF
NA TRBD1 TRBJ2-3 TRBV30 TGTGCCTGGAGGGCATTGACAGGGATAGATACGCAGTATTTT CAWRALTGIDTQYF
NA TRBD2 TRBJ2-3 TRBV28 TGTGCCATCGGGACTAGCCGCACAGATACGCAGTATTTT CAIGTSRTDTQYF
NA TRBD2 TRBJ2-3 TRBV2 TGTGCCAGCAGTACATTAGCGGGAGGGGCAGATACGCAGTATTTT CASSTLAGGADTQYF
few NA TRBJ2-7 TRBV10-1 TGCGCCAGCAGTGAGTCGGGAAGGGGTTACGAGCAGTACTTC CASSESGRGYEQYF
NA TRBD2 TRBJ2-1 TRBV27 TGTGCCAGCAGCCTTAGGGGGGGACTAGCGGGAGATGGAAATGAGCAGTTCTTC CASSLRGGLAGDGNEQFF
NA TRBD1 TRBJ2-2 TRBV6-5 TGTGCCAGCAGTACCGACAGGGGGCGCCCCGGGGAGCTGTTTTTT CASSTDRGRPGELFF
NA TRBD1 TRBJ2-7 TRBV25-1 TGTGCCGGATCGGGACAGGGGGCCTACGAGCAGTACTTC CAGSGQGAYEQYF
NA TRBD2 TRBJ2-2 TRBV19 TGTGCCAGTAGTTCTAGGACTAGCGGGAGGGGCGGGGAGCTGTTTTTT CASSSRTSGRGGELFF
NA NA TRBJ2-3 TRBV7-6 TGTGCCAGCAGCTTAGCGCTTGGTAGCGGCACAGATACGCAGTATTTT CASSLALGSGTDTQYF
NA NA TRBJ1-5 TRBV2 TGTGCCAGCGGGTCGGGGTACGGAAATCAGCCCCAGCATTTT CASGSGYGNQPQHF
NA TRBD2 TRBJ2-5 TRBV30 TGTGCCTGGAGTGTATCTGGGACTAGCGCCGCAGAGACCCAGTACTTC CAWSVSGTSAAETQYF
few NA TRBJ2-5 TRBV15 TGTGCCACCAGCAGAGACCCTCAGGGTGAGACCCAGTACTTC CATSRDPQGETQYF
NA NA TRBJ1-5 TRBV4-1 TGCGCCAGCAGCCAAGACAGTAATCAGCCCCAGCATTTT CASSQDSNQPQHF
NA NA TRBJ1-3 TRBV2 TGTGCCAGCAAAAAAATGACAGAAGGCTCTGGAAACACCATATATTTT CASKKMTEGSGNTIYF